The 22 T cell receptor beta chains in this list originate from one sample, sequenced in a study of T cells after yellow fever vaccination. TCRdb used MiXCR to reprocess the 5' RACE reads, holding one entry per CDR3 protein. The repertoire includes around 530,000 distinct CDR3 sequences, around 16% of them detected once, and 17% sits in the top ten. This specimen consisted of PBMCs, obtained less than 6 days after the first yellow fever vaccination. The origin of the receptors is a man between 18 and 35 years old who received the YFV17D yellow fever vaccine.

The table lists this clonotype with a few counts. This rearrangement joins TRBV27 to TRBJ1-1, with D perhaps matching TRBD1 (6 bases). In germline, CDR1 is MNHEY, CDR2 SMNVEV (reference sequence). The CDR3 has 13 residues. The V and J ends lost 5 bases and 7 bases respectively, with 14 bases between them. The CDR3 loop is CASSPQGFLEAFF. CDR3 bases: TGTGCCAGCAGTCCGCAGGGGTTCCTTGAAGCTTTCTTT.

This clonotype was detected only once. This chain links TRBV7-2 with TRBJ1-4; 9 bases line up with TRBD1. The ends lost 5 bases at V and 7 bases at J; junction bases unmatched: 8. The V gene's germline CDR1 is SGHTA and CDR2 FQGNSA. The CDR3 runs 15 residues. CDR3 sequence: CASSRTGGAFEKLFF. In DNA form, the CDR3 reads TGTGCCAGCAGCCGTACAGGGGGCGCTTTTGAAAAACTGTTTTTT.

This clonotype appeared many times. The chain is built from TRBV6-1 and TRBJ1-3; D is unresolved. V was trimmed by 3 bases and J by 0 bases, leaving 3 bases between them. The germline CDR1 and CDR2 sequences are MNHNS and SASEGT. This CDR3 is 13 amino acids long. The CDR3 region has the DNA TGTGCCAGCAGTGAGGACTCTGGAAACACCATATATTTT. Amino acids: CASSEDSGNTIYF.

The chain combines TRBV5-4 with TRBJ2-5; D is possibly TRBD1 (7 bases). The length of the CDR3 is 14 residues. V was clipped by 4 bases and J by 4 bases, with 14 bases between them. In germline, CDR1 is SGHNT, CDR2 YYREEE (reference sequence). CDR3: CASSTQGRRETQYF. For the CDR3, the DNA is TGTGCCAGCAGCACACAGGGGAGGAGAGAGACCCAGTACTTC.

The chain is built from TRBV7-3 and TRBJ2-1; either TRBD1 or TRBD2 may fit D (6 bases each). Trimming pared 5 bases from V and 5 bases from J, leaving 10 bases between. Looked up from germline, CDR1 is SGHTA and CDR2 is FQGTGA. This CDR3 has 13 amino acids. CDR3 protein: CASSPGANNEQFF. The CDR3 DNA is TGTGCCAGCAGCCCGGGGGCAAACAATGAGCAGTTCTTC.

J is TRBJ2-1 and V is TRBV5-1; D unclear. V was clipped by 1 base and J by 9 bases, with 5 bases between them. The germline CDR1 and CDR2 sequences are SGHRS and YFSETQ. The CDR3 is made up of 11 amino acids. This CDR3 reads CASSLFSEQFF. For the CDR3, the DNA is TGCGCCAGCAGCTTGTTCAGTGAGCAGTTCTTC.

The CDR3, as DNA: TGTGCCAGCAGCTCGGACAGGGCTAGCAATCAGCCCCAGCATTTT. This sequence encodes CASSSDRASNQPQHF. The V and J genes are TRBV7-2 and TRBJ1-5; 8 bases match TRBD1. The CDR3 spans 15 residues. After removal of 4 bases from V and 0 bases from J, the junction contained 2 bases not matched to a gene. CDR1 and CDR2 from the germline V gene are SGHTA and FQGNSA.

This clonotype was observed a few times. The V gene is TRBV6-1, the J gene TRBJ1-1; perhaps TRBD1 as D (5 bases). Trimming cost V 5 bases and J 0 bases, with 13 bases left between them. Germline CDR1 reads MNHNS; CDR2 reads SASEGT. The CDR3 is 15 amino acids. CDR3 in amino acids: CASSRPGTMNTEAFF. The DNA of the CDR3 is TGTGCCAGCAGTCGTCCAGGGACCATGAACACTGAAGCTTTCTTT.

This clonotype was found a few times. J is TRBJ1-1 and V is TRBV28; 7 bases line up with TRBD1. With 3 bases clipped from V and 1 base from J, the junction kept 11 bases outside the gene matches. Germline CDR1 MDHEN, CDR2 SYDVKM. The CDR3 is 17 residues long. CDR3 nucleotides: TGTGCCAGCAGTTTGACAGGGTATGGGTTTTGGAACACTGAAGCTTTCTTT. Protein: CASSLTGYGFWNTEAFF.

This clonotype was observed at least ten times. The V gene is TRBV7-2, the J gene TRBJ2-3; the match to TRBD2 covers 9 bases. Losses at the gene ends were 5 bases for V and 0 bases for J; bases not matched to a gene: 3. This CDR3 is 15 amino acids long. Germline CDR1 SGHTA, CDR2 FQGNSA. The CDR3 spells CASSPGLASTDTQYF. The CDR3 coding sequence is TGTGCCAGCAGCCCCGGACTAGCGAGCACAGATACGCAGTATTTT.

This clonotype was recorded a few times. The V and J genes are TRBV19 and TRBJ2-1; 13 nucleotides agree with TRBD2. The CDR3 has 14 residues. Germline assignment: CDR1 LNHDA and CDR2 SQIVND (reference sequence). The trim removed 9 bases at V and 4 bases at J, leaving 3 bases unmatched. The CDR3 reads CARTTSGGYNEQFF. CDR3 sequence (DNA): TGTGCCAGGACGACTAGCGGGGGGTACAATGAGCAGTTCTTC.

The rearrangement uses TRBV11-2 and TRBJ1-6, with D uncertain. The CDR3 sequence is 16 residues long. V lost 0 bases and J lost 4, with 10 bases in between. Germline V gene lookup returns CDR1 SGHAT and CDR2 FQNNGV. The CDR3 here is CASSLDVDGYNSPLHF. The CDR3 DNA is TGTGCCAGCAGCTTAGATGTGGACGGATATAATTCACCCCTCCACTTT.

The rearrangement uses TRBV6-5 and TRBJ2-1; D is perhaps TRBD1 or TRBD2 (5 bases each). V lost 2 bases to trimming and J lost 14 bases, with 19 bases between them. Germline CDR1 is MNHEY and CDR2 is SVGAGI. The length of the CDR3 is 14 residues. The CDR3 region is CASSYGGSGKGEFF. The CDR3 coding sequence is TGTGCCAGCAGTTACGGGGGTTCAGGGAAGGGCGAGTTCTTC.

In this sample, this clonotype turned up many times. The chain is built from TRBV7-9 and TRBJ2-7; perhaps TRBD2 as D (7 bases). Germline-derived CDR1 and CDR2 are SEHNR and FQNEAQ (reference sequence). This CDR3 region has 14 residues. The V end lost 8 bases, the J end lost 4 bases, and 18 bases lay between the germline ends. DNA of the CDR3: TGTGCCAGCGGTCGGGGGGCCCAGCCTTACGAGCAGTACTTC. This sequence encodes CASGRGAQPYEQYF.

This clonotype has a handful of counts. This rearrangement joins TRBV7-2 to TRBJ1-5, with D unresolved. Looked up from germline, CDR1 is SGHTA and CDR2 is FQGNSA. V shed 5 bases and J shed 0 bases, with 14 bases lying between them. The CDR3 has 16 amino acids. CDR3: CASSLDRPHSNQPQHF. The DNA for the CDR3 is TGTGCCAGCAGCCTGGACCGACCTCATAGCAATCAGCCCCAGCATTTT.

The chain joins TRBV7-9 to TRBJ2-1, with no clear D. V lost 4 bases to trimming and J lost 10 bases, with 8 bases between them. The CDR3 covers 11 residues. Germline CDR1 and CDR2: SEHNR and FQNEAQ (reference sequence). CDR3 protein: CASSSTVEQFF. Written as DNA, the CDR3 is TGTGCCAGCAGCTCAACGGTGGAGCAGTTCTTC.

The rearrangement uses TRBV10-3 and TRBJ1-1; 8 nucleotides line up with TRBD1. V shed 10 bases and J 3 bases; nucleotides not matched to a gene: 10. CDR1 and CDR2 (germline): ENHRY, SYGVKD. The CDR3 consists of 14 residues. The CDR3 bases are TGTGCCACGTTCAGACAGGGGACTGACACTGAAGCTTTCTTT. It specifies CATFRQGTDTEAFF.

This clonotype was seen more than once but under ten times. This chain joins TRBV19 and TRBJ1-5; the match to TRBD1 covers 8 bases. The J segment lost 5 bases and the V segment lost 1 base, leaving 4 bases of the junction unmatched. The CDR3 is 15 amino acids. CDR1 and CDR2 from the germline V gene are LNHDA and SQIVND (reference sequence). As DNA, the CDR3 is TGTGCCAGTAGTATAGCCAACAGGGGGGATCAGCCCCAGCATTTT. It encodes CASSIANRGDQPQHF.

The V and J genes are TRBV12-3 or TRBV12-4 and TRBJ1-5; weak D call: TRBD1 (5 bases). The CDR3 is 13 amino acids. V lost 3 bases, J lost 8 bases, and 11 bases lay in between. The CDR3 loop is CASSLLGGEPQHF. CDR3 coding DNA: TGTGCCAGCAGTTTGCTCGGGGGGGAGCCCCAGCATTTT.

The rearrangement uses TRBV20-1 and TRBJ1-1; D uncertain. V was cut by 6 bases and J by 1 base, with 9 bases left in between. The CDR3 runs 12 residues. CDR1 is DFQATT and CDR2 is SNEGSKA in the germline V gene (reference sequence). The chain's CDR3 is CSAPDQNTEAFF. DNA for the CDR3: TGCAGTGCCCCGGATCAGAACACTGAAGCTTTCTTT.

This clonotype was detected only a few times. The chain carries TRBV7-9 and TRBJ2-3; no reliable D call. The V and J ends lost 0 bases and 5 bases respectively, with 12 bases between them. Germline V gives CDR1 SEHNR, CDR2 FQNEAQ (reference sequence). This CDR3 region has 15 residues. DNA for the CDR3: TGTGCCAGCAGCTTAGCGATGGGTGGGGAAGATACGCAGTATTTT. Its protein product is CASSLAMGGEDTQYF.

This chain joins TRBV7-6 and TRBJ2-7, with 7 nucleotides matching TRBD1. CDR3 length equals 15 residues. V shed 3 bases, J shed 2 bases, and the junction held 7 bases outside the gene matches. The germline CDR1 and CDR2 sequences are SGHVS and FNYEAQ. CDR3 nucleotides: TGTGCCAGCAGCTTCCGGACAGGCGAACCCTACGAGCAGTACTTC. Amino acids: CASSFRTGEPYEQYF.